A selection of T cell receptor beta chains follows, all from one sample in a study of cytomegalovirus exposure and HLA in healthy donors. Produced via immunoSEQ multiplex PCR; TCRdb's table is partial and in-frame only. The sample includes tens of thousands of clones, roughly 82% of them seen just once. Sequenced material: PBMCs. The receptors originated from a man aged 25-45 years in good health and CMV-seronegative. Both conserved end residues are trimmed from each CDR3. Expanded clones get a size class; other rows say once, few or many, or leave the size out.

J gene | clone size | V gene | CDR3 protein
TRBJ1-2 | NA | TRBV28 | ASSLEQGNYGYT
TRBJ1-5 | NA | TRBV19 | ASSTNPGQGNQPQH
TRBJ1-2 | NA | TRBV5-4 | ASSPLTPTNYGYT
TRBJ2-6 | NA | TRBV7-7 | ASGTGPGANVLT
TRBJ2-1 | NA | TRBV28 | ASRYRATYNEQF
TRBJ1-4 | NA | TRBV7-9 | ASSVRERANEKLF
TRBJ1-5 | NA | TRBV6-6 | ASSSRDREYQPQH
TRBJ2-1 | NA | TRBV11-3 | ASSIQGSRYNEQF
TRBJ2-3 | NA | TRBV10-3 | AISGSRQGTDTQY
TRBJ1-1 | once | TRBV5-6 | ASSLVGLEGASRAF
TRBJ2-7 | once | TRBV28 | ASSLWGLTSYEQY
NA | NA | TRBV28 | ASSWGGSYEQY
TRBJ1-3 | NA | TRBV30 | AWSRTGNPGNTIY
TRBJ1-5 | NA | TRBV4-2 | ASSQDVNGRGSNQPQH
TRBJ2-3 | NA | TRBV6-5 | ASSYQRTSTDTQY
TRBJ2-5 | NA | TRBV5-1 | ASSLAGQGEETQY
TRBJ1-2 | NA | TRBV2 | ASAGQGFSYGYT
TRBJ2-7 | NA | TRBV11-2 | ASSLEADRAYEQY
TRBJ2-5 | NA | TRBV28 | ASSWGQGFQETQY
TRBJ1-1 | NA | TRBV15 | ATSGARTEAF
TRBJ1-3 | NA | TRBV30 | AWSVGQSSGNTIY
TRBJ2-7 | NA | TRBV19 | ASSRSTGGNEYEQY
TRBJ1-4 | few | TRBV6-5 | ASTLTWARNEKLF
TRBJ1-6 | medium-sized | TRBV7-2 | ASSSEDRGGSSPLH
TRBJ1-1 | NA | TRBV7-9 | ASSSGGRGNTEAF
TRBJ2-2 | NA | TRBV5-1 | ASSSTDLLTGELF
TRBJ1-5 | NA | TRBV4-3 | ASSHDRGHGQPQH